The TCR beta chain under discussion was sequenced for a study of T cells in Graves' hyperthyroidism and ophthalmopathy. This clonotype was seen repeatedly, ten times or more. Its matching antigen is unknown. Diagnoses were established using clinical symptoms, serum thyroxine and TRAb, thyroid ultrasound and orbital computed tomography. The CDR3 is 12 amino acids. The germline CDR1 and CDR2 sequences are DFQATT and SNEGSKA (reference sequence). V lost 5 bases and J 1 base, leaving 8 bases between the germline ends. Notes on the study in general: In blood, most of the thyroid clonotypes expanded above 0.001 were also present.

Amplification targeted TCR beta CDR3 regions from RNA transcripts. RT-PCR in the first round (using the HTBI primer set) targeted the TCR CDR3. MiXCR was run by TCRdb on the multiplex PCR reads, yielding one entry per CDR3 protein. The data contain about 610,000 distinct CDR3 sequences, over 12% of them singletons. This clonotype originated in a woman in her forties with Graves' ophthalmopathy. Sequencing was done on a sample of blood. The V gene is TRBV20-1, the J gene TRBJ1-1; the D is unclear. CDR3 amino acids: CSAPIGNTEAFF. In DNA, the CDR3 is TGCAGTGCTCCTATTGGGAACACTGAAGCTTTCTTT.